The subject of this entry is one T cell receptor (beta chain). The antigen is undetermined. Sorted-subset replicate PCR reactions were performed with about 190 ng DNA, corresponding to tens of thousands of T cell genomes. Sequencing used immunoSEQ multiplex PCR; TCRdb keeps in-frame clones, though not all of them. Among around 510,000 clones listed, roughly 95% were seen once. These data originate in a study of shared clonotypes between healthy human individuals. The CDR3 is made up of 17 amino acids. The germline V gene has CDR1 SEHNR and CDR2 FQNEAQ (reference sequence). Trimming removed 1 base from V and 2 bases from J, with 18 bases in between. Findings and limits, study-wide: Richness estimates generally favored naive over memory subsets.

This TCR was recovered from a woman aged 25 to 39 in good health. The specimen sequenced was naive CD4+ T cells sorted from blood. Subset of the sample: CD45RA+ positively selected. The chain is built from TRBV7-9 and TRBJ2-7, with TRBD1 as a possible D gene (6 bases). The CDR3, as DNA: TGTGCCAGCAGCTTAGTTATTGTAAGGGACATAACCTACGAGCAGTACTTC. Protein: CASSLVIVRDITYEQYF.